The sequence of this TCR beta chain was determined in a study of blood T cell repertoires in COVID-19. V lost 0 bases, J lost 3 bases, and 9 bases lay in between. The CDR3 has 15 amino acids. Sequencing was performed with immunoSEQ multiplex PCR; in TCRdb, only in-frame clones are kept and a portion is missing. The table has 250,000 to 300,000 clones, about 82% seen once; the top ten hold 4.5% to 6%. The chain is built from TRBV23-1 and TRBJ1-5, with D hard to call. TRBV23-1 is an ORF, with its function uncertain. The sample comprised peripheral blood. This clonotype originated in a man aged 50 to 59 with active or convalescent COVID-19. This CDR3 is CASSQSRQANQPQHF. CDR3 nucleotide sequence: TGCGCCAGCAGTCAATCCCGTCAGGCCAATCAGCCCCAGCATTTT.